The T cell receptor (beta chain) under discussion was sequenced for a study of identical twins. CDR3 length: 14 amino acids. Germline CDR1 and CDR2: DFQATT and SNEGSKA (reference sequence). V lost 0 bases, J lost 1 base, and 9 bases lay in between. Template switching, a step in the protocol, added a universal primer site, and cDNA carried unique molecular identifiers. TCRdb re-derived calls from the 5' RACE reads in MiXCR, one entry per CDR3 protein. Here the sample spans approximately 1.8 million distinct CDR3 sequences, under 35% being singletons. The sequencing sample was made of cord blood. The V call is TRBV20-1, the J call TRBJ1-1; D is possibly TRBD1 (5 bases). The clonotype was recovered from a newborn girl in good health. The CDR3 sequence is CSARDARANTEAFF. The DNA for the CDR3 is TGCAGTGCTAGAGATGCCAGGGCGAACACTGAAGCTTTCTTT.